A single sample gave rise to the 27 T cell receptor beta chains below, sequenced in a study of T cells after yellow fever vaccination. TCRdb reprocessed the 5' RACE reads via MiXCR and lists one record per CDR3 protein. The data hold about 400,000 distinct CDR3 sequences, with 6.2% observed a single time. Here the sequenced sample was PBMCs, taken 5 days after the yellow fever booster vaccination. The receptors derive from a man under 40 who received the YFV17D yellow fever vaccine.

This clonotype was recorded many times. This chain uses TRBV20-1 with TRBJ2-3; D is undetermined. V shed 1 base and J shed 4 bases, with 6 bases lying between them. Germline loops: CDR1 DFQATT, CDR2 SNEGSKA (reference sequence). This CDR3 has 12 residues. The CDR3 coding sequence is TGCAGTGCTAGAGCGCCGGCAGATACGCAGTATTTT. Residues: CSARAPADTQYF.

This clonotype has more than one count but fewer than ten. The chain links TRBV5-5 to TRBJ1-2, with D perhaps matching TRBD1 (5 bases). The CDR3 loop spans 14 amino acids. Trimming stripped 4 bases from V and 2 bases from J, with 12 bases between. Per germline, CDR1 SGHKS and CDR2 YYEKEE (reference sequence). CDR3 region: CASSRSGPNYGYTF. CDR3 in DNA: TGTGCCAGCAGCCGATCGGGACCGAACTATGGCTACACCTTC.

This chain joins TRBV7-6 and TRBJ2-5, with 11 bases fitting TRBD2. V lost 6 bases and J lost 5; bases outside the gene matches: 11. Germline CDR1 and CDR2: SGHVS and FNYEAQ. This CDR3 has 16 amino acids. CDR3 region: CASSRGLAGGLETQYF. As DNA, the CDR3 is TGTGCCAGCAGTCGCGGACTAGCGGGCGGTTTGGAGACCCAGTACTTC. The full variable domain, rest sourced from reference TRBV7-6 and TRBJ2-5, is GAGVSQSPRYKVTKRGQDVALRCDPISGHVSLYWYRQALGQGPEFLTYFNYEAQQDKSGLPNDRFSAERPEGSISTLTIQRTEQRDSAMYRCASSRGLAGGLETQYFGPGTRLLVL.

Many counts were recorded for this clonotype. The chain uses TRBV18 and TRBJ2-7; D gene unclear. Germline assignment: CDR1 KGHSH and CDR2 LQKENI. The CDR3 extends over 14 amino acids. V lost 6 bases to trimming and J lost 9 bases, with 21 bases between them. CDR3 sequence (DNA): TGTGCCAGCTCGCAAAAATGGACGGAGCCGACGCAGTACTTC. Its protein is CASSQKWTEPTQYF. Drawing the rest from reference TRBV18 and TRBJ2-7, the complete variable domain is NAGVMQNPRHLVRRRGQEARLRCSPMKGHSHVYWYRQLPEEGLKFMVYLQKENIIDESGMPKERFSAEFPKEGPSILRIQQVVRGDSAAYFCASSQKWTEPTQYFGPGTRLTVT.

The rearrangement joins TRBV6-5 to TRBJ2-3; no reliable D call. Germline CDR1 and CDR2: MNHEY and SVGAGI. The CDR3 runs 12 residues. V was cut by 6 bases and J by 6 bases, with 10 bases left in between. The CDR3 DNA is TGTGCCAGCAGGGCCTCGGGTGATACGCAGTATTTT. Amino acids: CASRASGDTQYF.

There are many counts of this clonotype. This chain joins TRBV5-1 and TRBJ2-3, with D possibly TRBD2 on 5 matching bases. Trimming pared 1 base from V and 0 bases from J, leaving 9 bases between. The CDR3 is made up of 15 amino acids. Per the germline V gene, CDR1 is SGHRS and CDR2 is YFSETQ. CDR3 DNA: TGCGCCAGCAGCTTGAGCGGTGCTAGCACAGATACGCAGTATTTT. It yields the protein CASSLSGASTDTQYF.

J is TRBJ2-7 and V is TRBV6-2 or TRBV6-3; D perhaps matches TRBD1 (5 bases). The CDR3 runs 15 residues. Germline V lookup: CDR1 MNHEY, CDR2 SVGEGT. Trimming took 5 bases from V and 2 from J, leaving 16 bases between them. DNA for the CDR3: TGTGCCAGCAGTGACGCAGGGCTTGGCGCCTACGAGCAGTACTTC. Protein: CASSDAGLGAYEQYF.

In its sample, this clonotype was seen a few times. The V and J genes are TRBV7-6 and TRBJ2-1; possibly TRBD2 for D (6 bases). Germline values: CDR1 SGHVS, CDR2 FNYEAQ. CDR3 length equals 15 residues. V lost 6 bases and J 8 bases, leaving 20 bases between the germline ends. CDR3 sequence: CASRARDLGVHEQFF. The CDR3 DNA reads as TGTGCCAGCAGGGCCCGGGACTTGGGGGTCCATGAGCAGTTCTTC.

This clonotype was recorded at least ten times. In DNA form, the CDR3 reads TGTGCCAGCAGTCCCGGGGCGGAGAGGAGGGAGCAGTTCTTC. Amino acids: CASSPGAERREQFF. The rearrangement uses TRBV7-6 and TRBJ2-1; D tentatively fits TRBD1 or TRBD2 (5 bases each). Trimming left V 6 bases short and J 10 bases short, with 19 bases between. This CDR3 has 14 amino acids. The germline V gene encodes CDR1 SGHVS and CDR2 FNYEAQ.

This clonotype was counted a few times. The chain recombines TRBV7-9 with TRBJ2-1; D gene ambiguous. The CDR3 consists of 14 residues. Germline assignment: CDR1 SEHNR and CDR2 FQNEAQ (reference sequence). Trimming shortened V by 8 bases and J by 2 bases, and 13 bases separated the two germline ends. The DNA of the CDR3 is TGTGCCAGCCCCCGGGCGGAAGCCTACAATGAGCAGTTCTTC. It encodes CASPRAEAYNEQFF.

At least ten counts were recorded for this clonotype. The chain recombines TRBV19 with TRBJ1-1; D remains unclear. The CDR3 extends over 13 amino acids. Germline CDR1 is LNHDA and CDR2 is SQIVND (reference sequence). The V end lost 10 bases, the J end lost 1 base, and 13 bases lay between the germline ends. The CDR3 is CATQGWKNTEAFF. CDR3 nucleotides: TGTGCCACCCAAGGTTGGAAGAACACTGAAGCTTTCTTT.

This clonotype was counted many times. V is TRBV6-2 or TRBV6-3 and J is TRBJ2-7; D is ambiguous. V dropped 2 bases and J dropped 0 bases, with 8 bases sitting between them. The CDR3 extends over 14 amino acids. CDR1 is MNHEY and CDR2 is SVGEGT in the germline V gene. The CDR3 coding sequence is TGTGCCAGCAGTTACGGGCCCACCTCCTACGAGCAGTACTTC. It encodes CASSYGPTSYEQYF.

This clonotype was picked up a small number of times. The chain uses TRBV20-1 and TRBJ2-1, with a possible D match to TRBD2 (5 bases). This CDR3 is built from 12 residues. With 6 bases removed from V and 7 bases from J, the gap between germline ends came to 13 bases. Germline V lookup: CDR1 DFQATT, CDR2 SNEGSKA (reference sequence). In DNA, the CDR3 is TGCAGTGCCGGACCATGGGAGAATGAGCAGTTCTTC. This translates into CSAGPWENEQFF.

The chain couples TRBV7-2 to TRBJ2-5; D ambiguous. The V and J ends lost 3 bases and 0 bases respectively, with 8 bases between them. The germline CDR1 and CDR2 sequences are SGHTA and FQGNSA. The CDR3 totals 14 residues. CDR3: CASSFSRNQETQYF. In DNA, the CDR3 is TGTGCCAGCAGCTTCTCCCGGAACCAAGAGACCCAGTACTTC.

The chain is built from TRBV30 and TRBJ2-3; D gene uncertain. CDR1 is GTSNPN and CDR2 is SVGIG in the germline V gene (reference sequence). CDR3 length equals 14 residues. V gave up 2 bases and J gave up 0 bases, with 9 bases separating them. The CDR3 DNA reads as TGTGCCTGGAGTACAACACCTAGCACAGATACGCAGTATTTT. Translation: CAWSTTPSTDTQYF.

This clonotype has just a few counts. DNA of the CDR3: TGTGCCAGCAGTGACTCGGTCCGCGGCAAAAATGAGCAGTTCTTC. Residues: CASSDSVRGKNEQFF. This chain uses TRBV6-4 with TRBJ2-1; D call uncertain. V lost 0 bases and J 7 bases, leaving 13 bases between the germline ends. This CDR3 spans 15 amino acids. CDR1 and CDR2 from the germline V gene are MRHNA and SNTAGT.

This sequence joins TRBV12-3 or TRBV12-4 and TRBJ2-3; 16 nucleotides match TRBD2. V trimming: 2 bases; J trimming: 4 bases; junction bases outside the gene matches: 15. This CDR3 is built from 21 residues. CDR3 nucleotides: TGTGCCAGCAGTTTAAGGTCCGGTGACGGGACTAGCGGGAGGGGGCCAGATACGCAGTATTTT. It translates to CASSLRSGDGTSGRGPDTQYF.

This clonotype was counted a few times. This chain links TRBV6-2 or TRBV6-3 with TRBJ2-1, with TRBD2 matching 8 bases. J gave up 11 bases and V 2 bases, and 11 bases lay outside the gene matches. In germline, CDR1 is MNHEY, CDR2 SVGEGT. The CDR3 spans 15 residues. The CDR3 here is CASSYSSGTVSKQFF. CDR3 DNA: TGTGCCAGCAGTTACAGTAGCGGGACCGTCTCTAAGCAGTTCTTC.

The gene calls are TRBV19 and TRBJ2-3, with D maybe TRBD2 (6 bases). Germline values: CDR1 LNHDA, CDR2 SQIVND (reference sequence). The CDR3 extends over 16 amino acids. The V gene lost 7 bases and the J gene lost 0 bases, with 17 bases spanning the gap. The CDR3, as DNA: TGTGCCAGTACGGATCGGGAGCCGCCTAGCACAGATACGCAGTATTTT. It is translated as CASTDREPPSTDTQYF.

This clonotype was detected a few times. This chain connects TRBV5-1 to TRBJ2-7; TRBD2 agrees at 7 bases. With 0 bases clipped from V and 7 bases from J, the junction kept 10 bases outside the gene matches. CDR1 SGHRS and CDR2 YFSETQ come from the germline V gene. The CDR3 is 15 amino acids. The DNA for the CDR3 is TGCGCCAGCAGCTTGGAGGGGAGGGCCCCGCGGGAGCAGTACTTC. It is translated as CASSLEGRAPREQYF.

V is TRBV3-1 and J is TRBJ2-7; D assignment may be TRBD1 or TRBD2 (6 bases each). Deletions cut 3 bases from V and 7 bases from J, with 16 bases between. CDR1 is LGHDT, CDR2 YNNKEL, per germline (reference sequence). This CDR3 region has 14 residues. The CDR3 spells CASSQGGSGGEQYF. The CDR3 coding sequence is TGTGCCAGCAGCCAGGGGGGCTCGGGTGGGGAGCAGTACTTC.

V usage is TRBV5-1 and J usage is TRBJ2-1; 11 nucleotides agree with TRBD2. Trimming took 3 bases from V and 7 from J; bases not matched to a gene: 6. Germline V lookup: CDR1 SGHRS, CDR2 YFSETQ. There are 15 residues in the CDR3. The CDR3 is CASSSLAGVQNEQFF. In nucleotides, the CDR3 is TGCGCCAGCAGCTCACTAGCGGGAGTACAGAATGAGCAGTTCTTC.

The table lists this clonotype with many counts. The chain uses TRBV29-1 and TRBJ2-4; D is unresolved. The germline V and J ends were trimmed by 4 bases and 0 bases, with 10 bases remaining between them. CDR3 length: 14 residues. Germline values: CDR1 SQVTM, CDR2 ANQGSEA. The CDR3 is CSVAETLAKNIQYF. DNA of the CDR3: TGCAGCGTTGCCGAGACACTAGCCAAAAACATTCAGTACTTC. The full variable domain, its missing parts supplied by reference TRBV29-1 and TRBJ2-4, is SAVISQKPSRDICQRGTSLTIQCQVDSQVTMMFWYRQQPGQSLTLIATANQGSEATYESGFVIDKFPISRPNLTFSTLTVSNMSPEDSSIYLCSVAETLAKNIQYFGAGTRLSVL.

CDR3 loop: CASSPDLMYEQYF. In DNA form, the CDR3 reads TGTGCCAGCAGCCCGGACCTGATGTACGAGCAGTACTTC. The chain couples TRBV5-4 to TRBJ2-7, with D unresolved. There are 13 residues in the CDR3. V was clipped by 4 bases and J by 4 bases, with 12 bases between them. From germline, CDR1 is SGHNT and CDR2 YYREEE (reference sequence).

The J gene is TRBJ2-5, the V gene TRBV15, with D unclear. Trimming pared 6 bases from V and 7 bases from J, leaving 9 bases between. The CDR3 length is 11 residues. The germline V gene has CDR1 LNHNV and CDR2 YYDKDF (reference sequence). The CDR3 DNA is TGTGCCACCAGATCGAGAGGGACCCAGTACTTC. Its translation: CATRSRGTQYF.

The chain recombines TRBV12-3 or TRBV12-4 with TRBJ1-5, with D hard to call. The length of the CDR3 is 13 residues. V lost 6 bases and J lost 4, with 10 bases in between. Here the CDR3 reads CASSEWQNQPQHF. The CDR3 region has the DNA TGTGCCAGCAGCGAGTGGCAGAATCAGCCCCAGCATTTT.

This clonotype was observed a few times. The V gene is TRBV12-3 or TRBV12-4, the J gene TRBJ2-3, with 10 bases aligning to TRBD2. V lost 8 bases and J lost 5; bases outside the gene matches: 13. The CDR3 sequence is 16 residues long. This chain's CDR3 is CASGRTSGSRVDTQYF. In DNA, the CDR3 is TGTGCCAGCGGACGGACTAGCGGAAGCCGAGTAGATACGCAGTATTTT.